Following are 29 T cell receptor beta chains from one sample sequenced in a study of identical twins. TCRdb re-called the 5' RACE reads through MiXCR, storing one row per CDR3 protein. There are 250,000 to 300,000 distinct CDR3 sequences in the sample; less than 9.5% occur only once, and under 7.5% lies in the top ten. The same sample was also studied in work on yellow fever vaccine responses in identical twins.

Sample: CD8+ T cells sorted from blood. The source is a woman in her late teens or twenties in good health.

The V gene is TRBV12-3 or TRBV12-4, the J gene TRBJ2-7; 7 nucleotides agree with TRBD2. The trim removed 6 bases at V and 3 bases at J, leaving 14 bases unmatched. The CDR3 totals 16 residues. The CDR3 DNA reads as TGTGCCAGCAGCCTGGGACCGGGGAGGGGATACTACGAGCAGTACTTC. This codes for CASSLGPGRGYYEQYF.

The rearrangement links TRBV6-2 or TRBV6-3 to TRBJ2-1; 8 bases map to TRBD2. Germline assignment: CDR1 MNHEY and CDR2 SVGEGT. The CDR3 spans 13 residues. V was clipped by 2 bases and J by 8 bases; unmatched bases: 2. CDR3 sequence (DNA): TGTGCCAGCAGTTACGGACTAGCCTATGAGCAGTTCTTC. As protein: CASSYGLAYEQFF.

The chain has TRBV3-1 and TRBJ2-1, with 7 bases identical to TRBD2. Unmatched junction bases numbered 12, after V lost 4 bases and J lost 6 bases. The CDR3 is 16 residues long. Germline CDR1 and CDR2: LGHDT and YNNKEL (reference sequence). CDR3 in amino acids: CASSPPGGIPTNEQFF. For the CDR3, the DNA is TGTGCCAGCAGCCCCCCGGGGGGAATCCCAACCAATGAGCAGTTCTTC.

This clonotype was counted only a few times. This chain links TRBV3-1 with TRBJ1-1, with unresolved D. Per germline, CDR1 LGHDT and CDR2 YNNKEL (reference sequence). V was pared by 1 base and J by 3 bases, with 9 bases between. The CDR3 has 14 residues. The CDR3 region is CASSQATEDTEAFF. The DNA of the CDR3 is TGTGCCAGCAGCCAAGCAACAGAAGACACTGAAGCTTTCTTT. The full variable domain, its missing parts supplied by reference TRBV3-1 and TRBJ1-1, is DTAVSQTPKYLVTQMGNDKSIKCEQNLGHDTMYWYKQDSKKFLKIMFSYNNKELIINETVPNRFSPKSPDKAHLNLHINSLELGDSAVYFCASSQATEDTEAFFGQGTRLTVV.

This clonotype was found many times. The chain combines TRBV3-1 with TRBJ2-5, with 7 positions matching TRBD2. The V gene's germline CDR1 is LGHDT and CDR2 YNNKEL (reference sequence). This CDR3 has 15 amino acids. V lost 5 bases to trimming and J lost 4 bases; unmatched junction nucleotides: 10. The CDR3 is CASSYPRAGAETQYF. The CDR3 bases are TGTGCCAGCAGCTACCCCCGGGCGGGAGCAGAGACCCAGTACTTC.

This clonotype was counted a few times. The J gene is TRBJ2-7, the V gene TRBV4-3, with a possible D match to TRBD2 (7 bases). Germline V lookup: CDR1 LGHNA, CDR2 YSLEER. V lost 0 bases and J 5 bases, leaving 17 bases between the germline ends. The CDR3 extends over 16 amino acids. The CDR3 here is CASSQDQGREWDEQYF. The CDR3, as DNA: TGCGCCAGCAGCCAAGATCAGGGGCGGGAGTGGGACGAGCAGTACTTC.

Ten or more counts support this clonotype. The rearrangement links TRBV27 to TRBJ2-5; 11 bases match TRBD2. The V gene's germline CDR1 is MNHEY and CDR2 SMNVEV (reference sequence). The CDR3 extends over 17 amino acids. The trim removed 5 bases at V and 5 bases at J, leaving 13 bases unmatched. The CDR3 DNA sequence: TGTGCCAGCAGTACAACTGTTAGCGGGAGGGCCAGGGAGACCCAGTACTTC. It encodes CASSTTVSGRARETQYF.

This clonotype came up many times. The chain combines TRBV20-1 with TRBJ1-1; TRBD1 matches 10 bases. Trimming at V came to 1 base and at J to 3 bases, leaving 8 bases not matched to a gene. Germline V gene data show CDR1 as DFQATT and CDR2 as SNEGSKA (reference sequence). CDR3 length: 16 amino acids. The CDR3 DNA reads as TGCAGTGCTAGAGCGCAGGGACAGGGGCCTGACACTGAAGCTTTCTTT. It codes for CSARAQGQGPDTEAFF.

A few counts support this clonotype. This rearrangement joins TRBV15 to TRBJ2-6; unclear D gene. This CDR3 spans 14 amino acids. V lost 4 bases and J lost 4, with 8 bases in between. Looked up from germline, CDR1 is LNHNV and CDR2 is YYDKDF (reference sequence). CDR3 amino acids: CATSTRIGANVLTF. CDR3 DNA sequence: TGTGCCACCAGCACCAGGATCGGGGCCAACGTCCTGACTTTC. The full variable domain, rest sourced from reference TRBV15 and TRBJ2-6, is DAMVIQNPRYQVTQFGKPVTLSCSQTLNHNVMYWYQQKSSQAPKLLFHYYDKDFNNEADTPDNFQSRRPNTSFCFLDIRSPGLGDTAMYLCATSTRIGANVLTFGAGSRLTVL.

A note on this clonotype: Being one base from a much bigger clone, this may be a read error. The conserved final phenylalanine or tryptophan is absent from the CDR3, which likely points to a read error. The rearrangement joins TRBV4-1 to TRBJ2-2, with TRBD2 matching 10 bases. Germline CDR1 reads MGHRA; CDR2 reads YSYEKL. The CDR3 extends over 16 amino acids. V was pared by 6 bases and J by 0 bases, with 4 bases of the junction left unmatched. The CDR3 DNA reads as TGCGCCAGCAGAAACACTAGCGGGGCGAACACCGGGGAGCTGTTTCTT. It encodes CASRNTSGANTGELFL.

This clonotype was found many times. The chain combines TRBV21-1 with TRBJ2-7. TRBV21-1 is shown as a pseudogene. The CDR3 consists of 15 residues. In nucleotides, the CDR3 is TGTGCCAGCACCCAGAACCTACAGGAGTTCGACGAGCAGTACTTC. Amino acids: CASTQNLQEFDEQYF.

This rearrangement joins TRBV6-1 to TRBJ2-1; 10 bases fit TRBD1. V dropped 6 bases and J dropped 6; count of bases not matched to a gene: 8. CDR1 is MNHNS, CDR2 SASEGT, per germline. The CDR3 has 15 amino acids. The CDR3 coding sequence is TGTGCCAGCAGAGCCGGGACAGGGGAGGGCAATGAGCAGTTCTTC. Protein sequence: CASRAGTGEGNEQFF.

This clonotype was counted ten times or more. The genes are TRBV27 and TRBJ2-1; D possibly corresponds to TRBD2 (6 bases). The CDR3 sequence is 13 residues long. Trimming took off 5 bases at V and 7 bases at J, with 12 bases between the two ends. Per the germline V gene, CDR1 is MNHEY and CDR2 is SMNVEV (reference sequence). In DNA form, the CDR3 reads TGTGCCAGCAGTCCTCTGGAGGGTAATGAGCAGTTCTTC. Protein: CASSPLEGNEQFF.

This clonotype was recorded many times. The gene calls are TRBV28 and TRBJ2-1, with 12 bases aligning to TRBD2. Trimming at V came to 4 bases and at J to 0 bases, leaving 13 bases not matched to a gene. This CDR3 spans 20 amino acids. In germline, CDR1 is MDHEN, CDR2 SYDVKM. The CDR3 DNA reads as TGTGCCAGCAGTTCCGAGCTAGCGGGAGGGCCTGCGAGCTCCTACAATGAGCAGTTCTTC. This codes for CASSSELAGGPASSYNEQFF.

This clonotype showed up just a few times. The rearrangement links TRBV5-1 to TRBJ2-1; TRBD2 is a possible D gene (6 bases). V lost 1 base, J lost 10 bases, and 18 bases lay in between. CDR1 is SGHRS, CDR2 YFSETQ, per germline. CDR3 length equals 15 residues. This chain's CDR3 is CASSLYTGEGYEQFF. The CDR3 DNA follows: TGCGCCAGCAGCTTGTATACGGGAGAGGGGTACGAGCAGTTCTTC.

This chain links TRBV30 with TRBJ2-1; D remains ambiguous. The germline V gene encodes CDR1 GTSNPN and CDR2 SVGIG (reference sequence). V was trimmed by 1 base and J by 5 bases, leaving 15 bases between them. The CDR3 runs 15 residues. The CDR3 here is CAWSGPLQSDNEQFF. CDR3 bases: TGTGCCTGGAGTGGACCGCTACAATCGGACAATGAGCAGTTCTTC.

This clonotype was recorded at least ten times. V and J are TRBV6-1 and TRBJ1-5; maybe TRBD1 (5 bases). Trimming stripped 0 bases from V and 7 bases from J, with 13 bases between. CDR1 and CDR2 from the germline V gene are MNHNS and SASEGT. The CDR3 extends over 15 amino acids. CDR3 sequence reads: CASSEALGDPQPQHF. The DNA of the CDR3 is TGTGCCAGCAGTGAAGCGCTGGGGGATCCACAGCCCCAGCATTTT.

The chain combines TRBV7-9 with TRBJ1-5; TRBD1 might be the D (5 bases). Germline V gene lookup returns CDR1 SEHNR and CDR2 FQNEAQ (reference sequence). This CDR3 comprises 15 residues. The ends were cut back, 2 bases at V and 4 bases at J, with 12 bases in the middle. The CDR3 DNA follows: TGTGCCAGCAGCTTAATCGGGGAGGGGAATCAGCCCCAGCATTTT. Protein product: CASSLIGEGNQPQHF.

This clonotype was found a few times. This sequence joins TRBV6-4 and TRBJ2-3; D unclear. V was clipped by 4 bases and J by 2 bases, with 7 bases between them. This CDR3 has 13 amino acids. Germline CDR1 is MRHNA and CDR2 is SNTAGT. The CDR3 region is CASSVGITDTQYF. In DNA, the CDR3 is TGTGCCAGCAGTGTGGGGATCACAGATACGCAGTATTTT.

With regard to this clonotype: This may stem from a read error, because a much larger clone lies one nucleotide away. In DNA, the CDR3 is TGCGCCAGCAGCCAAGGGACCGTAGCCTACGAGCAGAACTTC. Translated, it gives CASSQGTVAYEQNF. This chain connects TRBV4-1 to TRBJ2-7, with D unresolved. CDR1 is MGHRA, CDR2 YSYEKL, per germline. The CDR3 loop spans 14 amino acids.

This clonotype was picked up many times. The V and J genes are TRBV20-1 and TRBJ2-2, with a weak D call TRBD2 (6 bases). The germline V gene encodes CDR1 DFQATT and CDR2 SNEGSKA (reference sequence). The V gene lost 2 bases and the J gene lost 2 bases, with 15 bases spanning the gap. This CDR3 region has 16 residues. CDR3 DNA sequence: TGCAGTGCTAGAAGTTTAAGGGACTCAAACACCGGGGAGCTGTTTTTT. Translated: CSARSLRDSNTGELFF.

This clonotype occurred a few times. The CDR3 protein is CASSVAQTGGRDEQYF. DNA for the CDR3: TGTGCCAGCAGCGTAGCTCAGACAGGGGGCCGGGACGAGCAGTACTTC. The rearrangement uses TRBV9 and TRBJ2-7; 10 nucleotides line up with TRBD1. The CDR3 covers 16 residues. CDR1 and CDR2 (germline): SGDLS, YYNGEE. V shed 0 bases and J 5 bases; nucleotides not matched to a gene: 8. The full variable domain, in which reference TRBV9 and TRBJ2-7 provide the parts outside the CDR3, is DSGVTQTPKHLITATGQRVTLRCSPRSGDLSVYWYQQSLDQGLQFLIQYYNGEERAKGNILERFSAQQFPDLHSELNLSSLELGDSALYFCASSVAQTGGRDEQYFGPGTRLTVT.

CDR3 in amino acids: CASMGQGFKNEQFF. The CDR3 DNA follows: TGTGCCAGCATGGGGCAGGGGTTTAAGAATGAGCAGTTCTTC. This chain uses TRBV6-2 or TRBV6-3 with TRBJ2-1; D possibly corresponds to TRBD1 (6 bases). Trimming cost V 7 bases and J 7 bases, with 17 bases left between them. Germline V gives CDR1 MNHEY, CDR2 SVGEGT. The CDR3 has 14 amino acids.

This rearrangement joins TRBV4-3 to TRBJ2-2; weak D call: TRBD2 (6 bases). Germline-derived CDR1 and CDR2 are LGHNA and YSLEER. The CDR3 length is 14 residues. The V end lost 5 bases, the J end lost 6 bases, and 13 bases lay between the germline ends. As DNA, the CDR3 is TGCGCCAGCAGCGGGGGGTTGCGGTCCGGGGAGCTGTTTTTT. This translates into CASSGGLRSGELFF.

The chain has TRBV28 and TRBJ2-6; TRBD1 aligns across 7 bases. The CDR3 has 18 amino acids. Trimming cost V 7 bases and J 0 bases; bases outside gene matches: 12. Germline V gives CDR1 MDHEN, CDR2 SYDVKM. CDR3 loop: CASTSDDRDGSGANVLTF. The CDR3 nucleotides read TGTGCCAGCACCTCTGACGACAGGGACGGCTCTGGGGCCAACGTCCTGACTTTC.

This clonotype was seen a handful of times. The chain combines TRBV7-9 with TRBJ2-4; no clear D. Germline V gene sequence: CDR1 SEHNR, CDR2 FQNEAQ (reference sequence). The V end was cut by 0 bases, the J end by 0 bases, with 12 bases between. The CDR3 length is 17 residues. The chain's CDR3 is CASSLAEGHLAKNIQYF. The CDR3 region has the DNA TGTGCCAGCAGCTTAGCGGAAGGGCACCTAGCCAAAAACATTCAGTACTTC.

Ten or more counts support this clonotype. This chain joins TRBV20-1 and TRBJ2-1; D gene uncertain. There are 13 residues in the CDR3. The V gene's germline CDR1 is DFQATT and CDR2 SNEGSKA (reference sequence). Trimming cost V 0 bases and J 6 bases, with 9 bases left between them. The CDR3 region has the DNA TGCAGTGCTAGAGAGGCTAGTATCAATGAGCAGTTCTTC. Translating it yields CSAREASINEQFF.

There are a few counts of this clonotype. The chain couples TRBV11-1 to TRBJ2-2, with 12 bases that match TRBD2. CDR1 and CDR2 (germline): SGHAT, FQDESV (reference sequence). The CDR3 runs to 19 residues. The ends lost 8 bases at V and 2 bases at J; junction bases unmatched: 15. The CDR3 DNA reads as TGTGCCAGCCAGATGCCTAGCGGGAGGGCCGGTGGAAACACCGGGGAGCTGTTTTTT. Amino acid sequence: CASQMPSGRAGGNTGELFF.

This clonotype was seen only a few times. CDR3 loop: CASSGPTDYEQYF. CDR3 nucleotide sequence: TGTGCCAGCAGCGGACCGACAGACTACGAGCAGTACTTC. The V call is TRBV9, the J call TRBJ2-7; a possible D gene is TRBD1 (5 bases). The CDR3 is made up of 13 amino acids. CDR1 and CDR2 (germline): SGDLS, YYNGEE. The V gene lost 3 bases and the J gene lost 3 bases, with 10 bases spanning the gap. Filled out from reference TRBV9 and TRBJ2-7, the complete variable domain reads DSGVTQTPKHLITATGQRVTLRCSPRSGDLSVYWYQQSLDQGLQFLIQYYNGEERAKGNILERFSAQQFPDLHSELNLSSLELGDSALYFCASSGPTDYEQYFGPGTRLTVT.